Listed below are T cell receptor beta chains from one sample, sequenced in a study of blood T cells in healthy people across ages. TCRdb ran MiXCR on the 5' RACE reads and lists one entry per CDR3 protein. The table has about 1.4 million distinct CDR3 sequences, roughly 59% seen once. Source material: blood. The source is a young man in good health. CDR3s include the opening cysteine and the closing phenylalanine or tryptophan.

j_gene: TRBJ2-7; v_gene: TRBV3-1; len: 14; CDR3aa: CASSQAAGVFEQYF
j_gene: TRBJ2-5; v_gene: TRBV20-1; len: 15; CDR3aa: CSAGGASGMRETQYF
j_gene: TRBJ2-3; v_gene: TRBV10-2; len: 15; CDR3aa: CASDPRLAGGVTQYF
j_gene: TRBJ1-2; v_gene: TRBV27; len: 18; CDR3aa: CASSLLRQGAKGHYGYTF
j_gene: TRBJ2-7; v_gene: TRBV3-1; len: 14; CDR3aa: CASSQESRGGEQYF
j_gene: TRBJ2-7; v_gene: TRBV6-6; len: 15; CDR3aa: CASIPGVNRLYEQYF
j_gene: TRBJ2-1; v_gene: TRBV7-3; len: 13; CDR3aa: CASRSDRNNEQFF
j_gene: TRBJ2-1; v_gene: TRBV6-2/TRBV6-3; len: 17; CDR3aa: CASSLRVGGAYYNEQFF
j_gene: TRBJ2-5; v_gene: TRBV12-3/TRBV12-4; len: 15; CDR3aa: CASSLALAGVETQYF
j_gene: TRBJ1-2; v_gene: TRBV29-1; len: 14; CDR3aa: CSVEEGGAGNGYTF
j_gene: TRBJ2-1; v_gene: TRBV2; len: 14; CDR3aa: CASSEVGGSNEQFF
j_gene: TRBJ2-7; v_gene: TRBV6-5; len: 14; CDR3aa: CASNDRGARHEQYF
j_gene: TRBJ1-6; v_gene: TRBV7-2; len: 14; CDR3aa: CASSPDRTESALHF
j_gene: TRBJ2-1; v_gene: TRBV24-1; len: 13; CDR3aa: CATGTADYNEQFF
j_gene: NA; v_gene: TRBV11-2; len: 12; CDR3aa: CASSAITFEQYF
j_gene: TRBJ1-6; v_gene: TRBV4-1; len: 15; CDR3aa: CASAEDRVAYSPLHF
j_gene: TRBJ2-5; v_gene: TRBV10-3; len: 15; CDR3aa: CAISLGTAVQETQYF
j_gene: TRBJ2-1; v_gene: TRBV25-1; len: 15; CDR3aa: CASSGLAEKYNEQFF
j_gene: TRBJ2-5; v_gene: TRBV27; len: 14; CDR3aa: CASSLFRAAETQYF
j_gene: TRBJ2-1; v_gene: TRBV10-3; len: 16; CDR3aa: CAISESTGLAGVEQFF
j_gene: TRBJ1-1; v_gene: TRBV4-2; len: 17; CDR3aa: CASSQPGQGVWNTEAFF
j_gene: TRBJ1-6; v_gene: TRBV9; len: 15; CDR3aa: CASSVEDRASSPLHF
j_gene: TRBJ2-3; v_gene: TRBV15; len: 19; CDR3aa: CATSIPIRLAGAFPDTQYF
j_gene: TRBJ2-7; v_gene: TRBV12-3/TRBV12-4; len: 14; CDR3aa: CASSLVGKAYEQYF
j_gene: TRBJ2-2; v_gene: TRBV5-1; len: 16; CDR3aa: CASSRTSGPLGGELFF
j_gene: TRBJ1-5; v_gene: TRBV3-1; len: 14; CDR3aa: CASSLGTDYQPQHF
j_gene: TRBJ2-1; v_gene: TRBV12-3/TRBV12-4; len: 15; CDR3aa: CASSLPRGGYNEQFF
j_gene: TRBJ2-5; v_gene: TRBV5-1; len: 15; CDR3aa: CASSPGTSSQETQYF
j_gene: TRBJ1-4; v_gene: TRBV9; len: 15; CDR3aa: CASSPGRSTNEKLFF